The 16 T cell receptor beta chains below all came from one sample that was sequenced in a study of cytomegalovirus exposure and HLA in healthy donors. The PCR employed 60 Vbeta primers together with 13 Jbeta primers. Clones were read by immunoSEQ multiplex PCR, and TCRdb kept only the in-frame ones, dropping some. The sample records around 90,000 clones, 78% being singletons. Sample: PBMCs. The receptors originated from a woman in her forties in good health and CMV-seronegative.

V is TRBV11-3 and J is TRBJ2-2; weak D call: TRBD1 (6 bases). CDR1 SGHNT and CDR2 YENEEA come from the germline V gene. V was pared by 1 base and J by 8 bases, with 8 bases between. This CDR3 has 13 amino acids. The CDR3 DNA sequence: TGTGCCAGCAGCTTAGCGGGGACAGGGGAGCTGTTTTTT. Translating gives CASSLAGTGELFF.

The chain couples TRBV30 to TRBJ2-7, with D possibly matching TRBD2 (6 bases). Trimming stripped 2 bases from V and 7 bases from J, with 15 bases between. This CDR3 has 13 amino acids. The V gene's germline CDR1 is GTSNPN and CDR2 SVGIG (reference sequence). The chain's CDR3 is CAWSKGLLGEQYF. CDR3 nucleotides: TGTGCCTGGAGTAAGGGACTCCTCGGTGAGCAGTACTTC.

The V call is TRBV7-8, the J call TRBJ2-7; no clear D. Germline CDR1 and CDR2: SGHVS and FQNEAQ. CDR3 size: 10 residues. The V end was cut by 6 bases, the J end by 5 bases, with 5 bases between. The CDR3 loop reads CASSFDEQYF. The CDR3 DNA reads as TGTGCCAGCAGTTTCGACGAGCAGTACTTC. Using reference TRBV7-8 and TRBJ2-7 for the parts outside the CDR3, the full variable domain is GAGVSQSPRYKVAKRGQDVALRCDPISGHVSLFWYQQALGQGPEFLTYFQNEAQLDKSGLPSDRFFAERPEGSVSTLKIQRTQQEDSAVYLCASSFDEQYFGPGTRLTVT.

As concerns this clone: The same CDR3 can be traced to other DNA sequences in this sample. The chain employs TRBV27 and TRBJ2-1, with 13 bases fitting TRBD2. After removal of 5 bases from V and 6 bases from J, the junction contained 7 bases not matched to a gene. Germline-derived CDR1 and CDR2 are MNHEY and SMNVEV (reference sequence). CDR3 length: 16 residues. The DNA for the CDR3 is TGTGCCAGCAGTCTCCTAACTAGCGGGAGGGTCAATGAGCAGTTCTTC. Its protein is CASSLLTSGRVNEQFF.

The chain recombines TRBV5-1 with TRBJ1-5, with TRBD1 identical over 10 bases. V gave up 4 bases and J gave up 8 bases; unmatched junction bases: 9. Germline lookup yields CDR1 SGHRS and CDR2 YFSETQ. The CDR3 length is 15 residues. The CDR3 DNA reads TGCGCCAGCAGCCCGGGACAGGGGTGGAGGGAGCCCCAGCATTTT. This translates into CASSPGQGWREPQHF.

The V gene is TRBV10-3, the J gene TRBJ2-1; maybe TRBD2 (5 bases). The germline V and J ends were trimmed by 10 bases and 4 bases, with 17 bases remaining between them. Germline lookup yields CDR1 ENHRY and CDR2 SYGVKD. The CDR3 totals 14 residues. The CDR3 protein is CATTLDPLYNEQFF. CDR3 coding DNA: TGTGCCACAACACTAGATCCCTTATACAATGAGCAGTTCTTC.

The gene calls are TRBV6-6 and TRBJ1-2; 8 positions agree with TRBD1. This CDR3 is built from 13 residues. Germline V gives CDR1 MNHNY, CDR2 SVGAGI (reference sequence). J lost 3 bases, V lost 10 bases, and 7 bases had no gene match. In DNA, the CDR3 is TGTGCCACCAGACAGGGGTTTGACTATGGCTACACCTTC. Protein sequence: CATRQGFDYGYTF.

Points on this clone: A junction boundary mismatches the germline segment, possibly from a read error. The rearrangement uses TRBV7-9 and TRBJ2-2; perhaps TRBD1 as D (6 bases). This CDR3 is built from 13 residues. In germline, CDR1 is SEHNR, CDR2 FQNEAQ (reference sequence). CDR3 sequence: CSSNLGATGELFF. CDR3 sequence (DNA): TGTTCCAGCAATTTGGGGGCAACCGGGGAGCTGTTTTTT. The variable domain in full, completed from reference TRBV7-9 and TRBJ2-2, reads DTGVSQNPRHKITKRGQNVTFRCDPISEHNRLYWYRQTLGQGPEFLTYFQNEAQLEKSRLLSDRFSAERPKGSFSTLEIQRTEQGDSAMYLCSSNLGATGELFFGEGSRLTVL.

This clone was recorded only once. The CDR3 nucleotides are TGTGCCTCCGGACAGCTCGGAAACACCATATATTTT. Translated: CASGQLGNTIYF. The chain carries TRBV28 and TRBJ1-3; tentative D call: TRBD1 (6 bases). Per the germline V gene, CDR1 is MDHEN and CDR2 is SYDVKM. V was trimmed by 11 bases and J by 4 bases, leaving 12 bases between them. The CDR3 is 12 amino acids.

The DNA for the CDR3 is TGTGCCTGGAGTTCCGGACTAGCGGGAGCGGTTTGGACAGATACGCAGTATTTT. This sequence encodes CAWSSGLAGAVWTDTQYF. The chain combines TRBV30 with TRBJ2-3; 13 bases are shared with TRBD2. CDR3 length equals 18 residues. The junction had 11 bases not matched to a gene; V was cut back by 2 bases and J by 3 bases. Germline-derived CDR1 and CDR2 are GTSNPN and SVGIG (reference sequence). The full variable domain, in which reference TRBV30 and TRBJ2-3 provide the parts outside the CDR3, is SQTIHQWPATLVQPVGSPLSLECTVEGTSNPNLYWYRQAAGRGLQLLFYSVGIGQISSEVPQNLSASRPQDRQFILSSKKLLLSDSGFYLCAWSSGLAGAVWTDTQYFGPGTRLTVL.

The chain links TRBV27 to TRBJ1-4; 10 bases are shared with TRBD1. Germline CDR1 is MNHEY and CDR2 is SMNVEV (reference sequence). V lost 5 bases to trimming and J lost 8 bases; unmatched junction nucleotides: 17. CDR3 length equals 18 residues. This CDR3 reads CASSPQGQGSFVGEKLFF. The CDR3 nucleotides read TGTGCCAGCAGTCCCCAGGGACAGGGGTCGTTTGTAGGAGAAAAACTGTTTTTT. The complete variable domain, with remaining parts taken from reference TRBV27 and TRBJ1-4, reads EAQVTQNPRYLITVTGKKLTVTCSQNMNHEYMSWYRQDPGLGLRQIYYSMNVEVTDKGDVPEGYKVSRKEKRNFPLILESPSPNQTSLYFCASSPQGQGSFVGEKLFFGSGTQLSVL.

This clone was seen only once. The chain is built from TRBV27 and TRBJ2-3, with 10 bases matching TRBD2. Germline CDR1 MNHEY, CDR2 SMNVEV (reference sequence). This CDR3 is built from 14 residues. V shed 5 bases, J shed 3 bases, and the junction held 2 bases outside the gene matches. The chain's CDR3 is CASSLAGETDTQYF. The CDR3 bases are TGTGCCAGCAGTCTAGCGGGAGAAACAGATACGCAGTATTTT.

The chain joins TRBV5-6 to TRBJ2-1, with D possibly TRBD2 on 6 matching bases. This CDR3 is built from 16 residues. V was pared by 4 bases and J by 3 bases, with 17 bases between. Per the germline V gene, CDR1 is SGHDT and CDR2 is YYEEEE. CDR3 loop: CASSPDTGTYYNEQFF. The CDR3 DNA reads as TGTGCCAGCAGCCCAGATACCGGGACTTACTACAATGAGCAGTTCTTC.

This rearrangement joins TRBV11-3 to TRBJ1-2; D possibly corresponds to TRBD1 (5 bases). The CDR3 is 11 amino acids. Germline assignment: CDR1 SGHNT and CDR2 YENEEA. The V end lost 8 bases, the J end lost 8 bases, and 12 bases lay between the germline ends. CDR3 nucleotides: TGTGCCAGCTATCAGGGTTACGGCTACACCTTC. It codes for CASYQGYGYTF.

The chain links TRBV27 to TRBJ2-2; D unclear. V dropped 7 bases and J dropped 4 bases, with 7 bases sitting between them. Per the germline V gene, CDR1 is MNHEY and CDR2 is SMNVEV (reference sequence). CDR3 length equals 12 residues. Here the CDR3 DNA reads TGTGCCAGCAAACCCGGCACCGGGGAGCTGTTTTTT. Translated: CASKPGTGELFF.

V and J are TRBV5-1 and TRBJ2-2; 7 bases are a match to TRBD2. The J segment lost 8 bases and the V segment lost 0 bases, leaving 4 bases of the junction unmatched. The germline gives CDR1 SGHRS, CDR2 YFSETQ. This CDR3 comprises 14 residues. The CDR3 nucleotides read TGCGCCAGCAGCTTGGCGGGAGGTTCTGGGGAGCTGTTTTTT. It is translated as CASSLAGGSGELFF.